One sample yielded the 17 T cell receptor beta chains listed below, sequenced in a study of T-cell memory formation after mild COVID-19. TCRdb independently ran MiXCR on the 5' RACE reads; one entry per CDR3 protein. Among about 260,000 distinct CDR3 sequences listed, roughly 8.2% were seen once. The source material was PBMCs or a T cell subset sorted from them (not recorded which). The origin of the receptors is a young man who had mild COVID-19 (a few samples of this study predate the infection). Cell type and time point are not known.

A few counts support this clonotype. The chain links TRBV12-3 or TRBV12-4 to TRBJ1-5; no clear D gene. Trimming stripped 6 bases from V and 7 bases from J, with 10 bases between. The CDR3 sequence is 12 residues long. For the CDR3, the DNA is TGTGCCAGCAGGCCGGGTGGGCAGCCCCAGCATTTT. Translating it yields CASRPGGQPQHF.

This clonotype appeared many times. V is TRBV20-1 and J is TRBJ1-1, with 7 bases lining up with TRBD1. The CDR3 has 13 amino acids. Germline V gives CDR1 DFQATT, CDR2 SNEGSKA (reference sequence). The V gene end was trimmed by 6 bases and the J gene end by 1 base; junction bases not matched to a gene: 5. CDR3 sequence (DNA): TGCAGTGCCTCCGGGACAGCGAACACTGAAGCTTTCTTT. Translation: CSASGTANTEAFF.

This clonotype was observed many times. The rearrangement links TRBV7-2 to TRBJ2-7; D not resolved. Germline V gene data show CDR1 as SGHTA and CDR2 as FQGNSA. The CDR3 contains 12 residues. V gave up 2 bases and J gave up 2 bases, with 4 bases separating them. CDR3 protein: CASSLTAYEQYF. As DNA, the CDR3 is TGTGCCAGCAGCTTAACCGCCTACGAGCAGTACTTC.

This clonotype was seen a few times. The chain employs TRBV28 and TRBJ2-1; D ambiguous. From germline, CDR1 is MDHEN and CDR2 SYDVKM. The V end was cut by 3 bases, the J end by 9 bases, with 6 bases between. The CDR3 spans 11 residues. CDR3 loop: CASSFRFEQFF. CDR3 bases: TGTGCCAGCAGTTTCAGGTTTGAGCAGTTCTTC. The whole variable domain, filled in from reference TRBV28 and TRBJ2-1, reads DVKVTQSSRYLVKRTGEKVFLECVQDMDHENMFWYRQDPGLGLRLIYFSYDVKMKEKGDIPEGYSVSREKKERFSLILESASTNQTSMYLCASSFRFEQFFGPGTRLTVL.

This clonotype was counted a few times. The chain combines TRBV5-4 with TRBJ1-2; 7 positions match TRBD1. The ends lost 3 bases at V and 8 bases at J; junction bases unmatched: 7. Germline V gene data show CDR1 as SGHNT and CDR2 as YYREEE (reference sequence). This CDR3 is 13 amino acids long. In nucleotides, the CDR3 is TGTGCCAGCAGCTGGGACAGTTCCGGCGGCTACACCTTC. Amino acid sequence: CASSWDSSGGYTF.

This clonotype was counted between two and nine times. The CDR3: CASSSGPLKETQYF. CDR3 DNA sequence: TGTGCCAGCAGTTCGGGACCCCTCAAGGAGACCCAGTACTTC. This sequence joins TRBV2 and TRBJ2-5, with D perhaps matching TRBD1 or TRBD2 (5 bases each). The CDR3 contains 14 residues. Germline loops: CDR1 SNHLY, CDR2 FYNNEI. Trimming cost V 5 bases and J 5 bases, with 15 bases left between them.

This clonotype was seen at least ten times. The chain employs TRBV3-1 and TRBJ2-3; a possible D gene is TRBD2 (7 bases). The germline CDR1 and CDR2 sequences are LGHDT and YNNKEL (reference sequence). This CDR3 comprises 14 residues. V gave up 3 bases and J gave up 5 bases, with 12 bases separating them. CDR3: CASSQAGAGDTQYF. CDR3 in DNA: TGTGCCAGCAGCCAGGCGGGGGCTGGAGATACGCAGTATTTT.

This clonotype appeared a single time. The rearrangement joins TRBV5-1 to TRBJ2-2; possible D gene TRBD2, 6 bases. The germline gives CDR1 SGHRS, CDR2 YFSETQ. CDR3 size: 17 residues. V shed 6 bases and J shed 0 bases, with 18 bases lying between them. CDR3 loop: CASTNDAGRTNTGELFF. The CDR3 DNA reads as TGCGCCAGCACCAACGACGCGGGACGGACGAACACCGGGGAGCTGTTTTTT. Based on the CDR3 plus reference TRBV5-1 and TRBJ2-2, the full variable domain is KAGVTQTPRYLIKTRGQQVTLSCSPISGHRSVSWYQQTPGQGLQFLFEYFSETQRNKGNFPGRFSGRQFSNSRSEMNVSTLELGDSALYLCASTNDAGRTNTGELFFGEGSRLTVL.

This sequence joins TRBV6-5 and TRBJ1-1, with 8 bases aligning to TRBD1. CDR1 is MNHEY and CDR2 is SVGAGI in the germline V gene. The CDR3 is made up of 16 amino acids. V trimming: 2 bases; J trimming: 4 bases; junction bases outside the gene matches: 9. The CDR3 is CASSYSGTGDFTEAFF. Here the CDR3 DNA reads TGTGCCAGCAGTTACAGCGGGACAGGAGATTTCACTGAAGCTTTCTTT.

This sequence joins TRBV15 and TRBJ2-1, with a tentative D call TRBD2 (5 bases). The V end lost 8 bases, the J end lost 6 bases, and 26 bases lay between the germline ends. The CDR3 totals 17 residues. Looked up from germline, CDR1 is LNHNV and CDR2 is YYDKDF (reference sequence). The chain's CDR3 is CATLPEAGGYVFNEQFF. The CDR3 DNA reads as TGTGCCACCCTACCCGAGGCAGGAGGATATGTGTTCAATGAGCAGTTCTTC.

This clonotype was found many times. The CDR3 coding sequence is TGTGCCAGCAGCTTATTGCGCACAGATACGCAGTATTTT. The encoded protein is CASSLLRTDTQYF. The chain joins TRBV7-9 to TRBJ2-3; D gene ambiguous. The germline CDR1 and CDR2 sequences are SEHNR and FQNEAQ (reference sequence). Between the trimmed V and J ends, which lost 2 bases and 1 base, there was a span of 4 bases. CDR3 size: 13 residues.

This clonotype was observed many times. The chain recombines TRBV5-1 with TRBJ2-3, with D possibly matching TRBD1 (5 bases). There are 16 residues in the CDR3. Germline loops: CDR1 SGHRS, CDR2 YFSETQ. V lost 0 bases to trimming and J lost 2 bases, with 13 bases between them. CDR3 in DNA: TGCGCCAGCAGCTTGGGCTCGGCAGGGTCCACAGATACGCAGTATTTT. Translated, it gives CASSLGSAGSTDTQYF.

This clonotype has more than one count but fewer than ten. V is TRBV21-1 and J is TRBJ1-2; TRBD1 is the table's D call and was not checked against the DNA. TRBV21-1 is given as a pseudogene. This CDR3 comprises 16 residues. This chain's CDR3 is CASRTEGKGPTVGYTF. The CDR3 bases are TGTGCCAGCAGGACCGAGGGGAAAGGACCCACTGTAGGCTACACCTTC.

This clonotype was detected a few times. V is TRBV25-1 and J is TRBJ2-7; no clear D. This CDR3 comprises 11 residues. The germline V and J ends were trimmed by 3 bases and 2 bases, with 2 bases remaining between them. Looked up from germline, CDR1 is MGHDK and CDR2 is SYGVNS. The CDR3 sequence is CASSDAYEQYV. The CDR3 DNA is TGTGCCAGCAGTGATGCCTACGAGCAGTACGTC.

The chain links TRBV5-1 to TRBJ2-1; 7 bases match TRBD1. The V gene's germline CDR1 is SGHRS and CDR2 YFSETQ. The CDR3 covers 14 residues. With V trimmed by 2 bases and J by 8 bases, 7 bases remained unmatched. The CDR3 is CASSFIQQGHEQFF. The DNA for the CDR3 is TGCGCCAGCAGCTTTATACAACAGGGGCATGAGCAGTTCTTC.

There are many counts of this clonotype. The V call is TRBV12-3 or TRBV12-4, the J call TRBJ2-7; D possibly corresponds to TRBD1 (5 bases). This CDR3 has 13 amino acids. V was shortened by 6 bases and J by 4 bases, with 13 bases between the two germline ends. CDR3 nucleotide sequence: TGTGCCAGCAGCTTGGGGCAGACATACGAGCAGTACTTC. This encodes CASSLGQTYEQYF.

A few counts support this clonotype. The chain employs TRBV6-1 and TRBJ1-2; D possibly corresponds to TRBD1 (5 bases). The CDR3 has 14 residues. Germline CDR1 MNHNS, CDR2 SASEGT. V was clipped by 5 bases and J by 4 bases, with 14 bases between them. The DNA for the CDR3 is TGTGCCAGCAGTTCCCTGGGGGTGAGCTATGGCTACACCTTC. This gives the protein CASSSLGVSYGYTF.